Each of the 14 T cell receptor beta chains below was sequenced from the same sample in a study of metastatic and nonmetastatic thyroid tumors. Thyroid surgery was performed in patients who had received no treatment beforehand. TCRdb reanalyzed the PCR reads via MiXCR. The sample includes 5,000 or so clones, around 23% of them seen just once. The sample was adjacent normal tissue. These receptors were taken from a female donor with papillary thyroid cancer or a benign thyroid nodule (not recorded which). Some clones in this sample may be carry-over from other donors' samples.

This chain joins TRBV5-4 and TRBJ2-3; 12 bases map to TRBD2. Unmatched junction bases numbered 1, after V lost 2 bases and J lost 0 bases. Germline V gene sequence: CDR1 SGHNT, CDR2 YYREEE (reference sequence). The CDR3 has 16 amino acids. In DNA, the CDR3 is TGTGCCAGCAGCTTTGGACTAGCGGGAAGCACAGATACGCAGTATTTT. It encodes CASSFGLAGSTDTQYF.

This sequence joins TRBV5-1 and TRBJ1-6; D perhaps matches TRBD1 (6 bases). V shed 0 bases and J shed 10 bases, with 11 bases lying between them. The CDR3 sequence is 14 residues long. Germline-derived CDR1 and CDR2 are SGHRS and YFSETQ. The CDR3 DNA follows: TGCGCCAGCAGCTTGGGACAGGTTCTCTCACCCCTCCACTTT. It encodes CASSLGQVLSPLHF.

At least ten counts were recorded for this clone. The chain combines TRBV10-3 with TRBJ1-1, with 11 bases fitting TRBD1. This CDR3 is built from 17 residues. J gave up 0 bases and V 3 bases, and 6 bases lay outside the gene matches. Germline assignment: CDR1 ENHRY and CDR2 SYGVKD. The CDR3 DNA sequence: TGTGCCATCAGTGAAGGGACAGGGGGACTGATGAACACTGAAGCTTTCTTT. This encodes CAISEGTGGLMNTEAFF.

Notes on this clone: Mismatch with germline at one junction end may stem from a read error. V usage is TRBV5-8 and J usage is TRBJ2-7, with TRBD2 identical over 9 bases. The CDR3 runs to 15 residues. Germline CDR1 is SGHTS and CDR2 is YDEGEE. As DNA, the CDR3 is TGTGCTAGCAGCTTCGTCCTAGCGGGGTCCTACGAGCATCACTTC. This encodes CASSFVLAGSYEHHF. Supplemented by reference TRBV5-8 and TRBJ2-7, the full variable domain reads EAGVTQSPTHLIKTRGQQATLRCSPISGHTSVYWYQQALGLGLQFLLWYDEGEERNRGNFPPRFSGRQFPNYSSELNVNALELEDSALYLCASSFVLAGSYEHHFGPGTRLTVT.

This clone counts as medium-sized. CDR3 nucleotide sequence: TGTGCCAGCAGCCAATTAGCGGGGGGCTACAATGAGCAGTTCTTC. Translating it yields CASSQLAGGYNEQFF. The V gene is TRBV3-1, the J gene TRBJ2-1; 10 nucleotides align to TRBD2. Looked up from germline, CDR1 is LGHDT and CDR2 is YNNKEL (reference sequence). This CDR3 comprises 15 residues. V lost 2 bases to trimming and J lost 3 bases; unmatched junction nucleotides: 1.

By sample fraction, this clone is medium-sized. CDR3 sequence (DNA): TGTGCCAGCAGTTGCACAGGGAGGGCTGGAAACACCATATATTTT. Its protein is CASSCTGRAGNTIYF. This sequence joins TRBV7-9 and TRBJ1-3; TRBD1 might be the D (6 bases). Germline CDR1 and CDR2: SEHNR and FQNEAQ (reference sequence). There are 15 residues in the CDR3. Trimming took off 6 bases at V and 2 bases at J, with 14 bases between the two ends.

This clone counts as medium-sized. This CDR3 is CASSLDAGGSSPLHF. As DNA, the CDR3 is TGCGCCAGCAGCTTGGATGCAGGGGGCAGTTCACCCCTCCACTTT. This chain links TRBV5-1 with TRBJ1-6; 8 bases are shared with TRBD1. Germline CDR1 reads SGHRS; CDR2 reads YFSETQ. J was trimmed by 9 bases and V by 0 bases; bases with no gene match: 5. CDR3 length equals 15 residues.

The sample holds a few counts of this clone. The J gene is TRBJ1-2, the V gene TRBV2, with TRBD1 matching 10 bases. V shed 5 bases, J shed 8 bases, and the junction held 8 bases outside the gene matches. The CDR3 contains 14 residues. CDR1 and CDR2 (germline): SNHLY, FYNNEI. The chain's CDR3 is CASSTRDRGGGYTF. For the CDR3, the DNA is TGTGCCAGCAGTACCCGGGACAGGGGCGGCGGCTACACCTTC.

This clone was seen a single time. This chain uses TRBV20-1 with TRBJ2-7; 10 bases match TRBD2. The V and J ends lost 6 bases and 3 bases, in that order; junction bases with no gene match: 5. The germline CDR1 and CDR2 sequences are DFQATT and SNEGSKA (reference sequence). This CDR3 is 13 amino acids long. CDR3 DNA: TGCAGTGCAGGAGGACTAGCGGACTACGAGCAGTACTTC. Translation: CSAGGLADYEQYF.

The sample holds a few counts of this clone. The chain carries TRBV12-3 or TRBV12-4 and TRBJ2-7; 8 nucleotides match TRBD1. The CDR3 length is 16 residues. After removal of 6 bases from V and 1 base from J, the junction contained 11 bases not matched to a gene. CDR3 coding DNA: TGTGCCAGCAGCCAACTGGGACAGGCAGCTTCCTACGAGCAGTACTTC. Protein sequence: CASSQLGQAASYEQYF.

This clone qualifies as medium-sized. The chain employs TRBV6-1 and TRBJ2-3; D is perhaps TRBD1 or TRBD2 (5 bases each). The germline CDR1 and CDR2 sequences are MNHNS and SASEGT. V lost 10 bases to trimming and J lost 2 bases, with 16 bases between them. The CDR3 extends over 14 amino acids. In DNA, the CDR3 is TGTGCCACCCGGGACCCCCGGCCCACAGATACGCAGTATTTT. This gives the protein CATRDPRPTDTQYF.

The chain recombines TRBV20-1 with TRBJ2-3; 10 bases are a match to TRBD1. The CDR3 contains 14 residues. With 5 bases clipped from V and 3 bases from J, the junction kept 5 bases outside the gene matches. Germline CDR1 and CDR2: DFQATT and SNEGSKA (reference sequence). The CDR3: CSAFDRGLTDTQYF. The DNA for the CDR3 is TGCAGTGCTTTCGACAGGGGGCTAACAGATACGCAGTATTTT.

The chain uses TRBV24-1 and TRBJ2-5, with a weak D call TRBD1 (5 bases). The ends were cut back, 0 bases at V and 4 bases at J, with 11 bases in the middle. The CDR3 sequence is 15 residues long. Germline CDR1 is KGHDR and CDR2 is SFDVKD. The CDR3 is CATSDLRQGRETQYF. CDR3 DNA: TGTGCCACCAGTGATTTGCGCCAGGGTCGAGAGACCCAGTACTTC.

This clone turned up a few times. Written as DNA, the CDR3 is TGTGCCATCAGTTTAGGGATGGGCAGAGCCTACGAGCAGTACTTC. Encoded protein: CAISLGMGRAYEQYF. The gene calls are TRBV10-3 and TRBJ2-7; D is undetermined. V dropped 5 bases and J dropped 2 bases, with 16 bases sitting between them. This CDR3 is built from 15 residues. Germline CDR1 is ENHRY and CDR2 is SYGVKD.